This is a list of T cell receptor beta chains from one sample in a study of blood T cell repertoires in COVID-19. This table comes from immunoSEQ multiplex PCR, and its TCRdb copy is limited to in-frame clones, with some not included. The sample records over 200,000 clones, 87% being singletons. The source material was PBMCs or T cells enriched from blood (not recorded which). The receptors were sampled from a young man who had recovered from COVID-19. Each CDR3 is given with its conserved first and last residue. A D gene is named only where the DNA matches it firmly. For some rows the clone size is stated as once, few or many, or as a class when expanded; others skip it.

cdr3_aa: CASSHLAGSYEQYF
cdr3_nt: TGTGCCAGCAGCCACTTAGCAGGGTCCTACGAGCAGTACTTC
v_call: TRBV3-1/TRBV3-2
j_call: TRBJ2-7
d_call: NA
clone_size: NA

cdr3_aa: CASSQRENEKLFF
cdr3_nt: TGTGCCAGCAGTCAACGGGAGAATGAAAAACTGTTTTTT
v_call: TRBV28
j_call: TRBJ1-4
d_call: NA
clone_size: NA

cdr3_aa: CASSPWGTSDYNEQFF
cdr3_nt: TGTGCCAGCAGTCCATGGGGGACTAGCGATTACAATGAGCAGTTCTTC
v_call: TRBV27
j_call: TRBJ2-1
d_call: TRBD2
clone_size: NA

cdr3_aa: CASSQATSYADTQYF
cdr3_nt: TGCGCCAGCAGCCAGGCCACTAGTTATGCAGATACGCAGTATTTT
v_call: TRBV4-1
j_call: TRBJ2-3
d_call: NA
clone_size: NA

cdr3_aa: CASSLGQGLNTEAFF
cdr3_nt: TGTGCCAGCAGCCTGGGACAGGGGCTGAACACTGAAGCTTTCTTT
v_call: TRBV11-2
j_call: TRBJ1-1
d_call: TRBD1
clone_size: NA

cdr3_aa: CASSYRSGEAFF
cdr3_nt: TGTGCCAGCAGCTACAGGTCAGGTGAAGCTTTCTTT
v_call: TRBV7-9
j_call: TRBJ1-1
d_call: NA
clone_size: once

cdr3_aa: CASSSLYRAFF
cdr3_nt: TGTGCCAGCAGTTCCTTATACAGGGCTTTCTTT
v_call: TRBV6-5
j_call: TRBJ1-1
d_call: NA
clone_size: few

cdr3_aa: CASSLAQAGSYEQYF
cdr3_nt: TGTGCCAGCAGCTTAGCGCAGGCGGGCTCCTACGAGCAGTACTTC
v_call: TRBV7-8
j_call: TRBJ2-7
d_call: NA
clone_size: NA

cdr3_aa: CASSRTGSNQPQHF
cdr3_nt: TGTGCCAGCAGCCGTACAGGGAGCAATCAGCCCCAGCATTTT
v_call: TRBV6-2/TRBV6-3
j_call: TRBJ1-5
d_call: NA
clone_size: NA

cdr3_aa: CASSTWDRGYNEQFF
cdr3_nt: TGTGCCAGCTCAACATGGGACAGGGGTTACAATGAGCAGTTCTTC
v_call: TRBV18
j_call: TRBJ2-1
d_call: TRBD1
clone_size: NA

cdr3_aa: CASNRVRDSNQPQHF
cdr3_nt: TGTGCCAGTAACCGGGTTCGGGATAGCAATCAGCCCCAGCATTTT
v_call: TRBV19
j_call: TRBJ1-5
d_call: NA
clone_size: NA

cdr3_aa: CASNLGAMNTGELFF
cdr3_nt: TGTGCCAGCAACTTAGGGGCAATGAACACCGGGGAGCTGTTTTTT
v_call: TRBV9
j_call: TRBJ2-2
d_call: NA
clone_size: once

cdr3_aa: CASRSSGSSTGELFF
cdr3_nt: TGCGCCAGCAGGTCTAGCGGGAGTTCCACCGGGGAGCTGTTTTTT
v_call: TRBV5-1
j_call: TRBJ2-2
d_call: TRBD2
clone_size: NA

cdr3_aa: CASASDGGYEQYF
cdr3_nt: TGTGCCAGCGCCTCCGACGGAGGGTACGAGCAGTACTTC
v_call: TRBV12-3/TRBV12-4
j_call: TRBJ2-7
d_call: NA
clone_size: NA

cdr3_aa: CASSFRSGDTQYF
cdr3_nt: TGTGCCAGCAGCTTTAGAAGTGGAGATACGCAGTATTTT
v_call: TRBV7-9
j_call: TRBJ2-3
d_call: NA
clone_size: NA

cdr3_aa: CASSSYAGTWGTYEQYF
cdr3_nt: TGCGCCAGCAGCTCCTACGCGGGGACCTGGGGGACCTACGAGCAGTACTTC
v_call: TRBV5-1
j_call: TRBJ2-7
d_call: NA
clone_size: NA

cdr3_aa: CAGSDRAVDQPQHF
cdr3_nt: TGTGCCGGATCGGACAGGGCGGTCGATCAGCCCCAGCATTTT
v_call: TRBV28
j_call: TRBJ1-5
d_call: TRBD1
clone_size: NA

cdr3_aa: CASSQDLPQRNEKLFF
cdr3_nt: TGTGCCAGCAGCCAAGATCTTCCCCAGCGGAATGAAAAACTGTTTTTT
v_call: TRBV4-2
j_call: TRBJ1-4
d_call: NA
clone_size: NA

cdr3_aa: CASSQGTNQPQHF
cdr3_nt: TGTGCCAGCAGTCAGGGAACTAATCAGCCCCAGCATTTT
v_call: TRBV12-3/TRBV12-4
j_call: TRBJ1-5
d_call: NA
clone_size: NA

cdr3_aa: CASTPGRFRGSRDTEAFF
cdr3_nt: TGCGCCAGCACCCCGGGACGCTTCAGGGGATCTAGGGACACTGAAGCTTTCTTT
v_call: TRBV4-1
j_call: TRBJ1-1
d_call: NA
clone_size: NA

cdr3_aa: CSASASGGITDEQFF
cdr3_nt: TGCAGTGCTAGTGCTAGCGGGGGGATCACAGATGAGCAGTTCTTC
v_call: TRBV20-1
j_call: TRBJ2-1
d_call: TRBD2
clone_size: NA

cdr3_aa: CASSFGQGNQPQHF
cdr3_nt: TGTGCCAGCAGTTTTGGGCAGGGCAATCAGCCCCAGCATTTT
v_call: TRBV28
j_call: TRBJ1-5
d_call: NA
clone_size: NA

cdr3_aa: CASSVAGGGTEAFF
cdr3_nt: TGTGCCAGCAGCGTAGCGGGGGGCGGCACTGAAGCTTTCTTT
v_call: TRBV9
j_call: TRBJ1-1
d_call: NA
clone_size: NA

cdr3_aa: CASSVQRTGSGNTIYF
cdr3_nt: TGTGCCAGTAGTGTCCAACGGACAGGATCTGGAAACACCATATATTTT
v_call: TRBV19
j_call: TRBJ1-3
d_call: TRBD1
clone_size: NA